This entry concerns a single TCR beta chain. This could be a read error, since a much larger clone is one nucleotide away. Germline lookup yields CDR1 SGHTA and CDR2 FQGNSA. CDR3 size: 13 residues. Specified time point: newly diagnosed GD, antithyroid drugs for less than 3 months. The TCR library was made from RNA that had been extracted from PBMCs in TRIzol. Libraries of TCR beta came from iRepertoire HTBI primers plus Arm-PCR of CDR3 regions. TCRdb analysed the multiplex PCR reads with MiXCR anew, one entry per CDR3 protein. The table shows a few hundred thousand distinct CDR3 sequences, with roughly 14% occurring only once. This sample is part of a study of regulatory T cells in long-lasting Graves disease. This sample was shared with a second study, whose subject was T cells in Graves' hyperthyroidism and ophthalmopathy.

This clonotype was sampled from a man in his thirties or forties with Graves disease. The specimen was peripheral blood mononuclear cells (PBMCs), collected at new diagnosis, from a patient treated with antithyroid drugs. The chain uses TRBV7-2 and TRBJ2-3, with a possible D match to TRBD1 (6 bases). With the DNA end fitting TRBJ2-1 better, the J assignment may be wrong. CDR3 DNA: TGTGCCAGCAGCTGGGGGCCGTCCTACGAGCAGTTCTTC. This translates into CASSWGPSYEQFF.